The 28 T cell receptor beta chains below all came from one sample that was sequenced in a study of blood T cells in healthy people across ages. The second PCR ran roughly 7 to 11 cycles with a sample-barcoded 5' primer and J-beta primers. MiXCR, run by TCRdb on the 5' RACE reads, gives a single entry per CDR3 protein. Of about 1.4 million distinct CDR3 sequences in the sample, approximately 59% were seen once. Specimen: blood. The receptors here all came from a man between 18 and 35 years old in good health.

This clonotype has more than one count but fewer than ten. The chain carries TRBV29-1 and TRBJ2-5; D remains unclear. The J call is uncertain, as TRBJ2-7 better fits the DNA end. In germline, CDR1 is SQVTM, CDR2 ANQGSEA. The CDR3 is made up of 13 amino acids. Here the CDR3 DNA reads TGCAGCGTTGAAGATCTGGATACCTACGAGCAGTACTTC. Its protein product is CSVEDLDTYEQYF.

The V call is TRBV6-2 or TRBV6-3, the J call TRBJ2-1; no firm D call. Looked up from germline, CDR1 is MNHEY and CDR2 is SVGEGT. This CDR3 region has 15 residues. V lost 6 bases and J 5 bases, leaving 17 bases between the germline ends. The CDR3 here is CASSRATRSHNEQFF. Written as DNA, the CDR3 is TGTGCCAGCAGCCGGGCCACCCGATCCCACAATGAGCAGTTCTTC.

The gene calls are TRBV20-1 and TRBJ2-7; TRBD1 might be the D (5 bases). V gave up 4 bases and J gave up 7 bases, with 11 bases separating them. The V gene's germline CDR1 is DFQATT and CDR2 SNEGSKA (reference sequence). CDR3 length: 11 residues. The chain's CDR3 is CSANLGREQYF. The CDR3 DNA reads TGCAGTGCTAACTTGGGGCGGGAGCAGTACTTC.

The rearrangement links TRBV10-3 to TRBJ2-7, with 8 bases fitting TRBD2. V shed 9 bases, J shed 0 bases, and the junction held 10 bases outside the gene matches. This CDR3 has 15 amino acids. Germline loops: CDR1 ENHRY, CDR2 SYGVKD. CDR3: CAIRGGSYSSYEQYF. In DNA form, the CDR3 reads TGTGCCATTCGGGGGGGTTCCTACAGCTCCTACGAGCAGTACTTC.

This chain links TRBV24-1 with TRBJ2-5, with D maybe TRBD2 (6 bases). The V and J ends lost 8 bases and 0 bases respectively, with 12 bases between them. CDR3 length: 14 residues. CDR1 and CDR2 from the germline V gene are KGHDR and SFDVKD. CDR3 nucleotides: TGTGCCACCATTCCTCGGGACTACCAAGAGACCCAGTACTTC. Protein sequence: CATIPRDYQETQYF.

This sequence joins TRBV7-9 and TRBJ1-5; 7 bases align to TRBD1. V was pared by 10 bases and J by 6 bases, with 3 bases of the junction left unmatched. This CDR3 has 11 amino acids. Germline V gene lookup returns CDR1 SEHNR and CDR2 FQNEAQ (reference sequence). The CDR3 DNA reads TGTGCCACGACAGGGACTCAGCCCCAGCATTTT. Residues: CATTGTQPQHF.

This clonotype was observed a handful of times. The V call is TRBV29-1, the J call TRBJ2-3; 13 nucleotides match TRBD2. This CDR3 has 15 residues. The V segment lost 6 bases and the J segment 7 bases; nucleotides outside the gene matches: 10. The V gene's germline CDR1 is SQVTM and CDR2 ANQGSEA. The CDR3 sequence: CSVEQGLAGDYTQYF. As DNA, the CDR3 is TGCAGCGTCGAACAAGGACTAGCGGGAGACTATACGCAGTATTTT.

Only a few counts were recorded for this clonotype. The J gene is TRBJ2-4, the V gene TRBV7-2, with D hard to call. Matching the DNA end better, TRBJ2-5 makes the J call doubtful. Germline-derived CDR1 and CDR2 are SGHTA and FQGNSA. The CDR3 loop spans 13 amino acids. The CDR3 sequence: CASSPLGWETQYF. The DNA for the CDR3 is TGTGCCAGCAGCCCTCTGGGGTGGGAGACCCAGTACTTC.

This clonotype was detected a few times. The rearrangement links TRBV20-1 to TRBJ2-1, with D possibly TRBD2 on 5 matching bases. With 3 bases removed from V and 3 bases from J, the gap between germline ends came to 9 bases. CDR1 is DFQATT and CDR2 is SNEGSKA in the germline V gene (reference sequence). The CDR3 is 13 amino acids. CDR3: CSARRENYNEQFF. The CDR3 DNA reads TGCAGTGCTAGGAGGGAGAACTACAATGAGCAGTTCTTC.

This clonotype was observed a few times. The CDR3 reads CASSLEFGGPGGIQETQYF. The CDR3 DNA is TGTGCCAGCAGCTTAGAATTTGGCGGACCGGGTGGGATCCAAGAGACCCAGTACTTC. V is TRBV7-9 and J is TRBJ2-5; no clear D. CDR1 and CDR2 from the germline V gene are SEHNR and FQNEAQ (reference sequence). Trimming stripped 1 base from V and 1 base from J, with 22 bases between. The CDR3 totals 19 residues.

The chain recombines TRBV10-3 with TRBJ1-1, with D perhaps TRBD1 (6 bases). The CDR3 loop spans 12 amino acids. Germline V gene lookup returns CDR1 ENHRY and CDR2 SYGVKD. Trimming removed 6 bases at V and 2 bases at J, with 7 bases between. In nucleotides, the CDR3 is TGTGCCATCAGGGGACACAACACTGAAGCTTTCTTT. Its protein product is CAIRGHNTEAFF.

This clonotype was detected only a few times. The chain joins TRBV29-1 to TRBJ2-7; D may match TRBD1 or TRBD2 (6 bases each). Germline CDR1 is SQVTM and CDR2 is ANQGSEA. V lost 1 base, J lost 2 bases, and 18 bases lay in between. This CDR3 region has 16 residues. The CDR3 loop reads CSVEGVWGANPYEQYF. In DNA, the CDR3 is TGCAGCGTTGAAGGGGTATGGGGGGCCAATCCCTACGAGCAGTACTTC.

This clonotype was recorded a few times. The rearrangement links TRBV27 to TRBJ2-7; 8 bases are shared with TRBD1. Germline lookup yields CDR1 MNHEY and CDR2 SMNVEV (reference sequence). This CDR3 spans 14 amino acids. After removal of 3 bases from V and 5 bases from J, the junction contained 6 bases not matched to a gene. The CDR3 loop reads CASSLTGVRNEQYF. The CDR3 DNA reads TGTGCCAGCAGTTTGACAGGGGTGAGGAACGAGCAGTACTTC.

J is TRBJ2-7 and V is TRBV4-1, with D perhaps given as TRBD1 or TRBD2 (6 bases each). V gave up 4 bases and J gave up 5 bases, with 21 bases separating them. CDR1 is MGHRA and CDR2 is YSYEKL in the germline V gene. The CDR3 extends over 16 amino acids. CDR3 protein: CASSPGGGQLVDEQYF. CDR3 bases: TGCGCCAGCAGCCCCGGTGGGGGGCAATTAGTTGACGAGCAGTACTTC.

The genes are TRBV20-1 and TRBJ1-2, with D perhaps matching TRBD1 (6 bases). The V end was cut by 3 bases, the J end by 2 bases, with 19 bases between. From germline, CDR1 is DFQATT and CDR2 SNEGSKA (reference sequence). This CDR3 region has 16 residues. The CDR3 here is CSARTIGTGKNYGYTF. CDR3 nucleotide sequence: TGCAGTGCTAGGACTATTGGCACAGGGAAAAACTATGGCTACACCTTC.

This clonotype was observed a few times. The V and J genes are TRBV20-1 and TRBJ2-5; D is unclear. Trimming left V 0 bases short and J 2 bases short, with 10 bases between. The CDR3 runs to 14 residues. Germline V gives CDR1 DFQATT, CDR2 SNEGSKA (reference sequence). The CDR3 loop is CSARDRQGQETQYF. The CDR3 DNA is TGCAGTGCTAGAGATCGTCAAGGGCAAGAGACCCAGTACTTC.

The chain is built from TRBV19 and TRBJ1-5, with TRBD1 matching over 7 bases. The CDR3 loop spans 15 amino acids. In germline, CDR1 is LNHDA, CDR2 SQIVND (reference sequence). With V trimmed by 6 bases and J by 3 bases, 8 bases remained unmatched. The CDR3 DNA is TGTGCCAGTAGCCCAGACAGGGCCCTCAATCAGCCCCAGCATTTT. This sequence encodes CASSPDRALNQPQHF.

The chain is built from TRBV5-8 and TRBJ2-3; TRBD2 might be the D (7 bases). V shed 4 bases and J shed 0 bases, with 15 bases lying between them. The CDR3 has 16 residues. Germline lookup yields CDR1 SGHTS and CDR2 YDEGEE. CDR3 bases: TGTGCCAGCAGCCGCGGGGGCACCATAAGCACAGATACGCAGTATTTT. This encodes CASSRGGTISTDTQYF.

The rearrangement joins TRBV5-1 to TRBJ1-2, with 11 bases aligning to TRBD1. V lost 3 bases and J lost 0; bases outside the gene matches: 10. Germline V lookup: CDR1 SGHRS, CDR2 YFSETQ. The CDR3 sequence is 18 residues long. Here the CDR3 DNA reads TGCGCCAGCAGCTCCGGACAGGGGGCCATGGTGACTAACTATGGCTACACCTTC. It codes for CASSSGQGAMVTNYGYTF.

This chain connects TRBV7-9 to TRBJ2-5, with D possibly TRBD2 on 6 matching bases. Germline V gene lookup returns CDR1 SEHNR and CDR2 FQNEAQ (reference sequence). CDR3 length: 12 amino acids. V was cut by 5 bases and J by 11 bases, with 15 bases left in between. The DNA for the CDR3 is TGTGCCAGCAGCACCGATACCCGGGAGCAGTACTTC. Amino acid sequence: CASSTDTREQYF.

The CDR3 coding sequence is TGCGCCAGCAGCCTTTGGCGGGGGGATGAGACCCAGTACTTC. Translated, it gives CASSLWRGDETQYF. This chain joins TRBV4-1 and TRBJ2-7, with TRBD2 matching 8 bases. The end of the DNA fits TRBJ2-5 better, so the J call may be wrong. This CDR3 is 14 amino acids long. The germline V gene has CDR1 MGHRA and CDR2 YSYEKL.

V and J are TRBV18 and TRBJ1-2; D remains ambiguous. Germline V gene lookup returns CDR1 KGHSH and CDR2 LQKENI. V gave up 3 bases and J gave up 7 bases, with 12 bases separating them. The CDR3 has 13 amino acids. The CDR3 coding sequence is TGTGCCAGCTCACCTGCGGAAGGTCTTGGCTACACCTTC. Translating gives CASSPAEGLGYTF.

The CDR3 reads CASSLAQGEVSPLHF. CDR3 sequence (DNA): TGTGCCAGCAGCTTAGCGCAGGGGGAAGTTTCACCCCTCCACTTT. The chain recombines TRBV7-9 with TRBJ1-6; 7 bases are shared with TRBD1. The germline gives CDR1 SEHNR, CDR2 FQNEAQ (reference sequence). V lost 0 bases and J lost 9; bases outside the gene matches: 5. The CDR3 extends over 15 amino acids.

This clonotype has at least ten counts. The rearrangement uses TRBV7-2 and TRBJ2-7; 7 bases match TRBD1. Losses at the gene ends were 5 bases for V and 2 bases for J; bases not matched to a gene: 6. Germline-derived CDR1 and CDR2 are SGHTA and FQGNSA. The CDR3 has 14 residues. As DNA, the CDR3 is TGTGCCAGCAGCCTAAGACAGGGAACCTACGAGCAGTACTTC. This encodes CASSLRQGTYEQYF.

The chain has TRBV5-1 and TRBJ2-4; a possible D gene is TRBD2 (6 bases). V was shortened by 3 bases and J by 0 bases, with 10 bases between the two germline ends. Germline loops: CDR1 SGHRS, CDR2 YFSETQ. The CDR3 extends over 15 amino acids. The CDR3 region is CASSSGELAKNIQYF. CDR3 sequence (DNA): TGCGCCAGCAGCTCGGGGGAACTAGCCAAAAACATTCAGTACTTC.

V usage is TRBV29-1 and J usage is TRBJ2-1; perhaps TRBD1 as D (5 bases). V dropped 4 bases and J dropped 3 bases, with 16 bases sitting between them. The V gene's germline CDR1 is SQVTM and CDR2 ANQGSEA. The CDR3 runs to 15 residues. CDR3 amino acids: CSVVSESGHYNEQFF. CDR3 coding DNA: TGCAGCGTTGTCTCCGAGTCAGGACACTACAATGAGCAGTTCTTC.

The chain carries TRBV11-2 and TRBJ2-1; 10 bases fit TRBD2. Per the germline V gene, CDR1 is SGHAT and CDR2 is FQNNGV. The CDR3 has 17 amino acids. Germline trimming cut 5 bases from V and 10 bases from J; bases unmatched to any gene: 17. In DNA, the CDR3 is TGTGCCAGCAGCAAAAACCTAGCGGGAGAAGGGATGGGGGAGCAGTTCTTC. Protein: CASSKNLAGEGMGEQFF.

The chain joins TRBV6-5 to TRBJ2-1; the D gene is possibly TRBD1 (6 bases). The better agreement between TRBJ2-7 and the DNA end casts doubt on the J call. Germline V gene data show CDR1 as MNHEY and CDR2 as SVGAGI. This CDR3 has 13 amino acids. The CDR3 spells CASSYSTGQEQYF. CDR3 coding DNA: TGTGCCAGCAGTTACTCGACAGGACAGGAGCAGTACTTC.